The clone carrying this T cell receptor beta chain was picked up many times. Antigen: not known. Not enrolled were patients with uncontrolled infection, other autoimmune disease, pregnancy or lactation. This entry belongs to a study of T cells in Graves' hyperthyroidism and ophthalmopathy. Study context: Initial diagnosis, before any treatment, was when peripheral blood was collected.

Overall study results and limits: By a 13 V-J model, ophthalmopathy was set apart from stable hyperthyroidism.

This CDR3 comprises 14 residues. The trim removed 4 bases at V and 4 bases at J, leaving 5 bases unmatched. Germline V gives CDR1 SGHTS, CDR2 YDEGEE. From RNA transcripts, TCR beta CDR3 regions were amplified. The HTBI primer set was used in a first-round RT-PCR of the TCR CDR3. TCRdb processed the multiplex PCR reads anew with MiXCR; each CDR3 protein has one entry. Among 300,000 to 400,000 distinct CDR3 sequences listed, roughly 18% were seen once. Source material: blood. The source is a woman between 45 and 65 years old with Graves' hyperthyroidism. This chain joins TRBV5-8 and TRBJ2-5; 9 bases are a match to TRBD1. CDR3 amino acids: CASSPAGQGETQYF. The CDR3 bases are TGTGCCAGCAGCCCGGCGGGACAGGGAGAGACCCAGTACTTC.